This T cell receptor (beta chain) was observed in a study of regulatory and conventional T cells in RAG deficiency. TCRdb's table, derived via immunoSEQ multiplex PCR, lists solely in-frame clones and lacks some. The top ten clones hold 0.51% of a sample with more than 40,000 clones, more than 80% of them seen once. Whole-study findings and limits: Omenn patients showed >85% Treg-Tconv overlap and shorter CDR3 lengths. Shannon entropy fell and Simpson indices rose in RAG-deficient patients. Compared with controls, unique Treg TCR beta sequences dropped around 92-fold in Omenn syndrome and CID/AS.

The CDR3 consists of 14 residues. V was cut by 6 bases and J by 0 bases, with 11 bases left in between. CDR1 MNHNY and CDR2 SVGAGI come from the germline V gene (reference sequence). Genomic DNA came from blood conventional CD4+ T cells gated CD25-low CD127-high. Concerning this clone itself: Antigen unknown.

These data also formed part of another study, on regulatory T cells. This second report adds: Primers: 52 TRBV forward and 13 TRBJ reverse. Regulatory T cells showed the strongest V-J pair restriction and V/J gene skewing among patient repertoires.

The sample was CD4+ effector T cells sorted from blood. The chain joins TRBV6-6 to TRBJ1-1, with D hard to call. The sequence was obtained from a human donor in good health. The CDR3 region has the DNA TGTGCCAGCAGCCTGTATGGATTGAACACTGAAGCTTTCTTT. Translated, it gives CASSLYGLNTEAFF.